The next 32 T cell receptor beta chains were all read from a single sample in a study of early T cells in non-severe SARS-CoV-2 infection. TCRdb fed the 5' RACE reads into MiXCR, producing one record per CDR3 protein. The sample includes about 64,000 distinct CDR3 sequences, 11% seen only once; the top ten take about 2.7%. Sequencing used whole blood, obtained at baseline. The receptors here all came from an adult who was a healthcare worker with PCR-confirmed SARS-CoV-2 infection or an uninfected control (not recorded which).

This clonotype was detected ten times or more. CDR3 sequence: CASTPGLQEQFF. Written as DNA, the CDR3 is TGTGCCAGCACTCCCGGCCTCCAGGAGCAGTTCTTC. V usage is TRBV7-9 and J usage is TRBJ2-1; D unresolved. Germline CDR1 SEHNR, CDR2 FQNEAQ (reference sequence). The CDR3 runs 12 residues. Trimming pared 7 bases from V and 10 bases from J, leaving 14 bases between.

A few counts support this clonotype. The V gene is TRBV10-1, the J gene TRBJ2-1, with D uncertain. V lost 6 bases and J lost 3, with 12 bases in between. Per germline, CDR1 WNHNN and CDR2 SYGVQD (reference sequence). The CDR3 is 14 residues long. The DNA of the CDR3 is TGCGCCAGCAGACGGCAGAAGCTCTACAATGAGCAGTTCTTC. Protein: CASRRQKLYNEQFF.

The chain combines TRBV7-2 with TRBJ2-2; D unresolved. V lost 5 bases and J lost 0, with 10 bases in between. The CDR3 is 15 residues long. Germline V CDR1 and CDR2: SGHTA, FQGNSA. CDR3 coding DNA: TGTGCCAGCAGCCCAACGGGTGCGAACACCGGGGAGCTGTTTTTT. Its translation: CASSPTGANTGELFF.

V and J are TRBV3-1 and TRBJ1-6; D gene unclear. This CDR3 is 18 amino acids long. Trimming took 2 bases from V and 0 from J, leaving 14 bases between them. Per the germline V gene, CDR1 is LGHDT and CDR2 is YNNKEL (reference sequence). In DNA form, the CDR3 reads TGTGCCAGCAGCCAATCCCGGACGGAGAGCTCCTATAATTCACCCCTCCACTTT. It yields the protein CASSQSRTESSYNSPLHF.

This clonotype came up a few times. The genes are TRBV5-1 and TRBJ1-1; the D gene is possibly TRBD1 (6 bases). The CDR3 is 12 residues long. The germline CDR1 and CDR2 sequences are SGHRS and YFSETQ. V was pared by 2 bases and J by 5 bases, with 7 bases between. CDR3 nucleotides: TGCGCCAGCAGCTTAACAGGGACTGAAGCTTTCTTT. Protein: CASSLTGTEAFF. Based on the CDR3 plus reference TRBV5-1 and TRBJ1-1, the full variable domain is KAGVTQTPRYLIKTRGQQVTLSCSPISGHRSVSWYQQTPGQGLQFLFEYFSETQRNKGNFPGRFSGRQFSNSRSEMNVSTLELGDSALYLCASSLTGTEAFFGQGTRLTVV.

The chain employs TRBV6-2 or TRBV6-3 and TRBJ1-5; D is possibly TRBD1 (5 bases). V was cut by 4 bases and J by 0 bases, with 13 bases left in between. The CDR3 is made up of 16 amino acids. From germline, CDR1 is MNHEY and CDR2 SVGEGT. CDR3 in amino acids: CASSSLGQISNQPQHF. DNA for the CDR3: TGTGCCAGCAGTTCCCTCGGACAAATTAGCAATCAGCCCCAGCATTTT.

The chain joins TRBV5-6 to TRBJ2-5; 9 positions agree with TRBD1. In germline, CDR1 is SGHDT, CDR2 YYEEEE. Germline trimming cut 4 bases from V and 5 bases from J; bases unmatched to any gene: 6. CDR3 length equals 14 residues. In DNA, the CDR3 is TGTGCCAGCAGCCAGGGACAGGGTCGGGAGACCCAGTACTTC. Protein sequence: CASSQGQGRETQYF.

The chain recombines TRBV29-1 with TRBJ1-1; D uncertain. The CDR3 loop spans 12 amino acids. From germline, CDR1 is SQVTM and CDR2 ANQGSEA. The V end was cut by 6 bases, the J end by 5 bases, with 13 bases between. The CDR3 sequence is CSVSSGPTEAFF. DNA of the CDR3: TGCAGCGTCTCCTCTGGACCGACTGAAGCTTTCTTT.

This chain links TRBV5-6 with TRBJ2-3; D may be TRBD1 or TRBD2 (6 bases each). Trimming removed 1 base at V and 2 bases at J, with 11 bases between. Germline loops: CDR1 SGHDT, CDR2 YYEEEE. The CDR3 is made up of 15 amino acids. The CDR3 is CASSLRGPNTDTQYF. The CDR3 bases are TGTGCCAGCAGCTTGCGGGGGCCGAACACAGATACGCAGTATTTT.

Many counts were recorded for this clonotype. The rearrangement links TRBV4-3 to TRBJ2-3, with TRBD2 identical over 9 bases. V shed 0 bases and J 2 bases; nucleotides not matched to a gene: 9. The germline V gene has CDR1 LGHNA and CDR2 YSLEER. The CDR3 spans 18 residues. The CDR3 region has the DNA TGCGCCAGCAGCCAAGATCTCAGTGCGGGGGGGACCACAGATACGCAGTATTTT. Translating it yields CASSQDLSAGGTTDTQYF.

The rearrangement joins TRBV3-1 to TRBJ2-7; D is unresolved. The V end lost 0 bases, the J end lost 9 bases, and 12 bases lay between the germline ends. The CDR3 runs 13 residues. CDR1 and CDR2 (germline): LGHDT, YNNKEL (reference sequence). This CDR3 is CASSQDPTSGQYF. DNA of the CDR3: TGTGCCAGCAGCCAAGATCCTACCTCTGGGCAGTACTTC.

Only a few counts were recorded for this clonotype. The rearrangement links TRBV6-2 or TRBV6-3 to TRBJ1-2; TRBD1 is a possible D gene (5 bases). Germline V gene lookup returns CDR1 MNHEY and CDR2 SVGEGT. This CDR3 region has 13 residues. V dropped 5 bases and J dropped 4 bases, with 11 bases sitting between them. CDR3 sequence reads: CASSDRFLYGYTF. The DNA for the CDR3 is TGTGCCAGCAGTGACAGATTTCTCTATGGCTACACCTTC.

The J gene is TRBJ1-1, the V gene TRBV20-1; D not certain. CDR1 and CDR2 (germline): DFQATT, SNEGSKA (reference sequence). The CDR3 runs to 12 residues. V lost 1 base and J lost 1, with 4 bases in between. The chain's CDR3 is CSARAGNTEAFF. For the CDR3, the DNA is TGCAGTGCTAGAGCTGGGAACACTGAAGCTTTCTTT.

This clonotype showed up just a few times. The rearrangement uses TRBV7-8 and TRBJ2-4, with 7 bases aligning to TRBD1. CDR1 SGHVS and CDR2 FQNEAQ come from the germline V gene. The CDR3 consists of 16 residues. V shed 6 bases, J shed 0 bases, and the junction held 8 bases outside the gene matches. This CDR3 reads CASRRLTGLAKNIQYF. The CDR3 bases are TGTGCCAGCAGACGTTTGACAGGGTTAGCCAAAAACATTCAGTACTTC. The complete variable domain, with remaining parts taken from reference TRBV7-8 and TRBJ2-4, reads GAGVSQSPRYKVAKRGQDVALRCDPISGHVSLFWYQQALGQGPEFLTYFQNEAQLDKSGLPSDRFFAERPEGSVSTLKIQRTQQEDSAVYLCASRRLTGLAKNIQYFGAGTRLSVL.

This clonotype appeared many times. This sequence joins TRBV6-2 or TRBV6-3 and TRBJ2-1; D possibly corresponds to TRBD2 (6 bases). Trimming left V 2 bases short and J 3 bases short, with 8 bases between. CDR1 is MNHEY and CDR2 is SVGEGT in the germline V gene. This CDR3 is 14 amino acids long. DNA for the CDR3: TGTGCCAGCAGTTACCGCGGGAACTACAATGAGCAGTTCTTC. It yields the protein CASSYRGNYNEQFF.

This clonotype was recorded many times. The chain combines TRBV20-1 with TRBJ1-1; 8 bases match TRBD1. Per the germline V gene, CDR1 is DFQATT and CDR2 is SNEGSKA (reference sequence). The V segment lost 1 base and the J segment 9 bases; nucleotides outside the gene matches: 13. CDR3 length equals 15 residues. Written as DNA, the CDR3 is TGCAGTGCTAGAGGTAGCCCGGCCGACAGGGGAAAAGCTTTCTTT. Translating it yields CSARGSPADRGKAFF.

The chain links TRBV7-3 to TRBJ2-3, with 10 bases that match TRBD1. Germline V gene lookup returns CDR1 SGHTA and CDR2 FQGTGA. CDR3 length: 16 amino acids. V shed 5 bases, J shed 4 bases, and the junction held 9 bases outside the gene matches. The CDR3: CASSLTGTGVSDTQYF. For the CDR3, the DNA is TGTGCCAGCAGCCTCACCGGGACAGGGGTTTCAGATACGCAGTATTTT.

This clonotype was picked up many times. The chain carries TRBV29-1 and TRBJ2-3; TRBD1 aligns across 11 bases. Trimming removed 6 bases from V and 4 bases from J; junction bases left unmatched: 6. This CDR3 spans 14 amino acids. CDR1 and CDR2 (germline): SQVTM, ANQGSEA. The CDR3 coding sequence is TGCAGCGTCGACGGACAGGGGGCCTCAGATACGCAGTATTTT. The encoded protein is CSVDGQGASDTQYF.

V usage is TRBV21-1 and J usage is TRBJ1-1; the table assigns TRBD1, which was not confirmed against the DNA. TRBV21-1 is given as a pseudogene. The CDR3 is made up of 13 amino acids. In DNA, the CDR3 is TGTGCCAGCAGCAAAGATCGGGGCCTTGGAGCTTTCTTT. Translation: CASSKDRGLGAFF.

The chain uses TRBV7-9 and TRBJ2-3, with 9 bases fitting TRBD2. This CDR3 comprises 15 residues. Per germline, CDR1 SEHNR and CDR2 FQNEAQ (reference sequence). V was clipped by 5 bases and J by 1 base; unmatched bases: 4. The DNA for the CDR3 is TGTGCCAGCAGCCGCGCTAGCGGGGGCACAGATACGCAGTATTTT. Translating gives CASSRASGGTDTQYF.

Only a few counts were recorded for this clonotype. The rearrangement links TRBV10-1 to TRBJ2-3, with TRBD2 identical over 7 bases. Germline assignment: CDR1 WNHNN and CDR2 SYGVQD (reference sequence). This CDR3 has 14 amino acids. J gave up 0 bases and V 5 bases, and 2 bases lay outside the gene matches. The CDR3 loop is CASSIGGSTDTQYF. The CDR3 DNA is TGCGCCAGCAGTATCGGGGGGAGCACAGATACGCAGTATTTT.

This chain connects TRBV20-1 to TRBJ2-7, with D possibly TRBD2 on 5 matching bases. This CDR3 comprises 13 residues. The germline V gene encodes CDR1 DFQATT and CDR2 SNEGSKA (reference sequence). Trimming shortened V by 5 bases and J by 5 bases, and 16 bases separated the two germline ends. CDR3 residues: CSAGRRSGDEQYF. CDR3 nucleotide sequence: TGCAGTGCTGGTCGACGCAGCGGTGACGAGCAGTACTTC.

This clonotype was seen a few times. V usage is TRBV13 and J usage is TRBJ1-1; 9 bases fit TRBD1. The CDR3 length is 15 residues. CDR1 and CDR2 from the germline V gene are PRHDT and FYEKMQ (reference sequence). J gave up 11 bases and V 2 bases, and 12 bases lay outside the gene matches. CDR3 protein: CASSLMGQGLPSAFF. CDR3 coding DNA: TGTGCCAGCAGCTTAATGGGACAGGGACTTCCGTCGGCTTTCTTT. The full variable domain, in which reference TRBV13 and TRBJ1-1 provide the parts outside the CDR3, is AAGVIQSPRHLIKEKRETATLKCYPIPRHDTVYWYQQGPGQDPQFLISFYEKMQSDKGSIPDRFSAQQFSDYHSELNMSSLELGDSALYFCASSLMGQGLPSAFFGQGTRLTVV.

This clonotype was observed a few times. The chain combines TRBV30 with TRBJ1-1; D not certain. CDR3 length: 16 amino acids. Germline V gene lookup returns CDR1 GTSNPN and CDR2 SVGIG (reference sequence). Trimming took 0 bases from V and 0 from J, leaving 14 bases between them. The CDR3 spells CAWSVRQVRLNTEAFF. In nucleotides, the CDR3 is TGTGCCTGGAGTGTACGCCAGGTACGGTTGAACACTGAAGCTTTCTTT.

Only a few counts were recorded for this clonotype. The rearrangement joins TRBV3-1 to TRBJ1-3; no reliable D call. Germline V gene data show CDR1 as LGHDT and CDR2 as YNNKEL (reference sequence). The germline V and J ends were trimmed by 1 base and 4 bases, with 5 bases remaining between them. This CDR3 comprises 13 residues. The CDR3 region is CASSQGNGNTIYF. The CDR3 DNA sequence: TGTGCCAGCAGCCAAGGTAACGGAAACACCATATATTTT.

This clonotype was counted between two and nine times. The V call is TRBV3-1, the J call TRBJ2-7; D perhaps matches TRBD2 (6 bases). The CDR3 has 16 amino acids. In germline, CDR1 is LGHDT, CDR2 YNNKEL (reference sequence). Trimming pared 0 bases from V and 2 bases from J, leaving 14 bases between. Here the CDR3 reads CASSQDWGRGTYEQYF. In DNA, the CDR3 is TGTGCCAGCAGCCAAGATTGGGGACGGGGGACCTACGAGCAGTACTTC.

The chain combines TRBV5-4 with TRBJ2-7; TRBD2 is a possible D gene (6 bases). With 4 bases removed from V and 2 bases from J, the gap between germline ends came to 13 bases. The CDR3 extends over 14 amino acids. CDR1 and CDR2 (germline): SGHNT, YYREEE (reference sequence). The CDR3 DNA is TGTGCCAGCAGCCCTGGGGACTTCACCTACGAGCAGTACTTC. Its protein product is CASSPGDFTYEQYF.

This clonotype was counted only a few times. This chain links TRBV5-6 with TRBJ2-3; TRBD2 might be the D (5 bases). The V end lost 1 base, the J end lost 2 bases, and 8 bases lay between the germline ends. The CDR3 has 14 residues. CDR1 and CDR2 (germline): SGHDT, YYEEEE. CDR3: CASSLIRDTDTQYF. CDR3 DNA: TGTGCCAGCAGCTTGATTCGGGACACAGATACGCAGTATTTT.

The rearrangement joins TRBV7-2 to TRBJ2-5, with TRBD1 matching over 11 bases. With V trimmed by 2 bases and J by 2 bases, 4 bases remained unmatched. The V gene's germline CDR1 is SGHTA and CDR2 FQGNSA. The CDR3 sequence is 16 residues long. CDR3 sequence: CASSLQDRGHQETQYF. The CDR3 DNA follows: TGTGCCAGCAGCTTACAGGACAGGGGGCATCAAGAGACCCAGTACTTC.

This clonotype occurred a few times. This chain uses TRBV12-2 with TRBJ1-2; TRBD1 is taken as the D call from the table, unchecked against the DNA. TRBV12-2 is recorded as a pseudogene. The CDR3 has 18 residues. The CDR3 DNA reads TGTGCAAGTCGCTTAGCGTGGGACCGACAGGCACATAACTATGGCTACACCTTC. Its translation is CASRLAWDRQAHNYGYTF.

The table lists this clonotype with a few counts. The chain couples TRBV5-1 to TRBJ2-7; 7 positions match TRBD1. CDR1 is SGHRS and CDR2 is YFSETQ in the germline V gene. This CDR3 is built from 15 residues. Germline trimming cut 0 bases from V and 5 bases from J; bases unmatched to any gene: 8. The CDR3 here is CASSLGDRELHEQYF. The CDR3 DNA reads TGCGCCAGCAGCTTGGGTGACAGGGAATTGCACGAGCAGTACTTC.

This clonotype was detected many times. The germline gene is not matched at one end of the junction; a read error may be the cause. The chain has TRBV7-7 and TRBJ2-1; D perhaps matches TRBD1 (6 bases). Germline V CDR1 and CDR2: SSHAT, FNYEAQ (reference sequence). This CDR3 contains 14 residues. CDR3 DNA sequence: TGTGCTAGCAGCTTTGGGGGCCCCTACAATGAGCAGTTCTTC. This sequence encodes CASSFGGPYNEQFF.